This T cell receptor (beta chain) emerged from a study of blood T cell repertoires in COVID-19. Study overall: The samples span acute and convalescent COVID-19 from the United States, Italy and Spain. T cells, B-cell-depleted T cells, or PBMCs supplied cDNA or gDNA.

The data were produced by immunoSEQ multiplex PCR, yet TCRdb's version contains in-frame clones alone and is incomplete. The profile shows tens of thousands of clones, around 77% of them singletons. The sample was peripheral blood. This clonotype was sampled from a man between 70 and 80 years old with active or convalescent COVID-19.

CDR3 residues: CASSLSRVWEKLFF. CDR3 coding DNA: TGTGCCAGCAGTTTGTCCAGGGTTTGGGAAAAACTGTTTTTT. V usage is TRBV28 and J usage is TRBJ1-4; TRBD1 is a possible D gene (5 bases). Germline CDR1 reads MDHEN; CDR2 reads SYDVKM. The V and J ends lost 3 bases and 8 bases respectively, with 13 bases between them. There are 14 residues in the CDR3.